The 24 T cell receptor beta chains given below trace back to one sample, sequenced in a study of cytotoxic CD8 clonotypes in ibrutinib-treated CLL. Libraries were prepared by immunoSEQ multiplex PCR; TCRdb keeps only in-frame clonotypes and omits some of them. This table holds some 300,000 clones, around four fifths found once. Sequenced material: PBMCs, taken before ibrutinib treatment. All receptors come from a human donor with chronic lymphocytic leukemia.

The V gene is TRBV21-1, the J gene TRBJ2-1; no check of the table's D call, TRBD2, against the DNA was made. TRBV21-1 is a recognized pseudogene. The CDR3 length is 16 residues. The CDR3 bases are TGTGCCAGCAGCAAATTTGAGCGGGAGTGGGCAAATGAGCAGTTCTTC. Residues: CASSKFEREWANEQFF.

The rearrangement joins TRBV5-1 to TRBJ2-2; D uncertain. The CDR3 extends over 16 amino acids. Trimming stripped 0 bases from V and 2 bases from J, with 11 bases between. Germline CDR1 is SGHRS and CDR2 is YFSETQ. The CDR3 region is CASSLGPPTNTGELFF. In nucleotides, the CDR3 is TGCGCCAGCAGCTTGGGTCCGCCTACTAACACCGGGGAGCTGTTTTTT.

The J gene is TRBJ1-2, the V gene TRBV7-8; D is perhaps TRBD1 (5 bases). Per the germline V gene, CDR1 is SGHVS and CDR2 is FQNEAQ. There are 14 residues in the CDR3. Trimming removed 1 base at V and 8 bases at J, with 14 bases between. CDR3 region: CASSLVTGGGGYTF. CDR3 in DNA: TGTGCCAGCAGCTTAGTTACGGGGGGTGGAGGCTACACCTTC.

This clone was counted a single time. The chain has TRBV5-4 and TRBJ2-2, with 14 bases matching TRBD2. Germline values: CDR1 SGHNT, CDR2 YYREEE (reference sequence). The CDR3 covers 17 residues. Germline trimming cut 4 bases from V and 6 bases from J; bases unmatched to any gene: 8. CDR3 region: CASSRGTSGRGAGELFF. The CDR3 nucleotides are TGTGCCAGCAGCCGCGGGACTAGCGGGAGAGGTGCCGGGGAGCTGTTTTTT.

This chain links TRBV5-6 with TRBJ2-7; D unclear. CDR3 length: 11 residues. Trimming removed 2 bases from V and 4 bases from J, with 4 bases in between. Germline assignment: CDR1 SGHDT and CDR2 YYEEEE. CDR3 residues: CASSFDYEQYF. CDR3 nucleotides: TGTGCCAGCAGCTTCGATTACGAGCAGTACTTC.

The chain recombines TRBV18 with TRBJ2-1; D is perhaps TRBD2 (5 bases). CDR3 length equals 14 residues. CDR1 is KGHSH, CDR2 LQKENI, per germline. The V end lost 3 bases, the J end lost 8 bases, and 14 bases lay between the germline ends. The CDR3 DNA reads as TGTGCCAGCTCACCGGACTTTAGGTCGGATGAGCAGTTCTTC. This gives the protein CASSPDFRSDEQFF.

The chain uses TRBV5-1 and TRBJ2-7; no definite D call. Per germline, CDR1 SGHRS and CDR2 YFSETQ. CDR3 size: 13 residues. The V end lost 0 bases, the J end lost 3 bases, and 7 bases lay between the germline ends. CDR3 region: CASSLGLGYEQYF. DNA for the CDR3: TGCGCCAGCAGCTTGGGTCTCGGCTACGAGCAGTACTTC.

The V and J genes are TRBV30 and TRBJ1-1; D unclear. Per the germline V gene, CDR1 is GTSNPN and CDR2 is SVGIG (reference sequence). CDR3 length equals 14 residues. Trimming removed 0 bases from V and 6 bases from J, with 14 bases in between. CDR3 loop: CAWSVGGLGAEAFF. Here the CDR3 DNA reads TGTGCCTGGAGTGTAGGAGGCTTAGGCGCTGAAGCTTTCTTT.

The CDR3 protein is CSVDAGLWFF. The CDR3, as DNA: TGCAGCGTTGACGCGGGGCTATGGTTCTTC. This chain links TRBV29-1 with TRBJ2-1, with D maybe TRBD2 (6 bases). The V and J ends lost 3 bases and 15 bases respectively, with 12 bases between them. Looked up from germline, CDR1 is SQVTM and CDR2 is ANQGSEA. The CDR3 totals 10 residues.

The rearrangement uses TRBV2 and TRBJ2-1, with 11 bases matching TRBD2. The CDR3 contains 16 residues. Trimming at V came to 2 bases and at J to 8 bases, leaving 8 bases not matched to a gene. Per the germline V gene, CDR1 is SNHLY and CDR2 is FYNNEI. Written as DNA, the CDR3 is TGTGCCAGCAGTGAAATGATAGCGGGAGGGCGGGATGAGCAGTTCTTC. This sequence encodes CASSEMIAGGRDEQFF. Filled out from reference TRBV2 and TRBJ2-1, the complete variable domain reads EPEVTQTPSHQVTQMGQEVILRCVPISNHLYFYWYRQILGQKVEFLVSFYNNEISEKSEIFDDQFSVERPDGSNFTLKIRSTKLEDSAMYFCASSEMIAGGRDEQFFGPGTRLTVL.

The chain combines TRBV5-5 with TRBJ2-7; D gene ambiguous. V lost 0 bases and J lost 4, with 11 bases in between. CDR3 length: 14 residues. Per the germline V gene, CDR1 is SGHKS and CDR2 is YYEKEE (reference sequence). CDR3 DNA sequence: TGTGCCAGCAGCTTGGGGGAATTTTTTTACGAGCAGTACTTC. Translation gives CASSLGEFFYEQYF.

This clone was recorded once. The CDR3 coding sequence is TGTGCCAGCAGTAAGCCGGGACAGGGAGTTGATACGCAGTATTTT. It specifies CASSKPGQGVDTQYF. The chain combines TRBV27 with TRBJ2-3, with 9 nucleotides matching TRBD1. CDR1 is MNHEY, CDR2 SMNVEV, per germline (reference sequence). V lost 5 bases and J lost 6; bases outside the gene matches: 9. The CDR3 length is 15 residues.

The genes are TRBV6-5 and TRBJ1-2; perhaps TRBD1 as D (5 bases). The ends were cut back, 6 bases at V and 4 bases at J, with 15 bases in the middle. The CDR3 is made up of 14 amino acids. Germline loops: CDR1 MNHEY, CDR2 SVGAGI. The CDR3 reads CASRPPGGIYGYTF. CDR3 DNA sequence: TGTGCCAGCAGACCCCCTGGGGGGATCTATGGCTACACCTTC.

There are a few counts of this clone. The chain employs TRBV6-5 and TRBJ1-2; possibly TRBD1 for D (5 bases). The germline V gene has CDR1 MNHEY and CDR2 SVGAGI. The CDR3 length is 14 residues. Trimming cost V 6 bases and J 5 bases, with 16 bases left between them. The CDR3 sequence is CASRPGTDTYGYTF. In DNA form, the CDR3 reads TGTGCCAGCAGACCTGGGACTGATACGTATGGCTACACCTTC.

This clone was counted only a few times. The genes are TRBV27 and TRBJ1-1; D might be TRBD1 (5 bases). V was clipped by 3 bases and J by 7 bases, with 18 bases between them. Germline CDR1 MNHEY, CDR2 SMNVEV (reference sequence). The CDR3 has 15 amino acids. CDR3 residues: CASSFAAGHLVEAFF. In DNA, the CDR3 is TGTGCCAGCAGTTTTGCCGCCGGACACCTCGTTGAAGCTTTCTTT.

The genes are TRBV18 and TRBJ1-1, with D tentatively TRBD1 (5 bases). The V end lost 0 bases, the J end lost 5 bases, and 16 bases lay between the germline ends. This CDR3 is built from 16 residues. Germline assignment: CDR1 KGHSH and CDR2 LQKENI. DNA for the CDR3: TGTGCCAGCTCACCACCGTCGCTTGGGGGGAGAACTGAAGCTTTCTTT. Translating gives CASSPPSLGGRTEAFF.

This chain links TRBV18 with TRBJ1-1; the D gene is possibly TRBD1 (5 bases). This CDR3 contains 13 residues. Trimming cost V 3 bases and J 5 bases, with 10 bases left between them. Germline-derived CDR1 and CDR2 are KGHSH and LQKENI. CDR3 amino acids: CASSPQGWTEAFF. DNA of the CDR3: TGTGCCAGCTCACCGCAGGGCTGGACTGAAGCTTTCTTT.

This clone has more than one count but fewer than ten. The chain joins TRBV2 to TRBJ2-3, with D perhaps matching TRBD2 (6 bases). CDR1 and CDR2 (germline): SNHLY, FYNNEI. V was cut by 6 bases and J by 3 bases, with 13 bases left in between. The length of the CDR3 is 14 residues. The CDR3 DNA sequence: TGTGCCAGCAGCACTAGCACGGGGACAGATACGCAGTATTTT. This sequence encodes CASSTSTGTDTQYF.

The chain couples TRBV28 to TRBJ2-7, with TRBD1 matching over 7 bases. The ends lost 6 bases at V and 4 bases at J; junction bases unmatched: 9. Germline values: CDR1 MDHEN, CDR2 SYDVKM. The CDR3 runs 14 residues. This CDR3 reads CASSRGTYGYEQYF. Here the CDR3 DNA reads TGTGCCAGCAGCAGGGGGACGTACGGGTACGAGCAGTACTTC.

V gene TRBV6-5 combines with J gene TRBJ2-3; the match to TRBD1 covers 7 bases. V dropped 5 bases and J dropped 3; count of bases not matched to a gene: 8. This CDR3 has 15 amino acids. Per germline, CDR1 MNHEY and CDR2 SVGAGI. The chain's CDR3 is CASSPRDRVTDTQYF. As DNA, the CDR3 is TGTGCCAGCAGTCCCCGGGACAGAGTTACAGATACGCAGTATTTT.

The rearrangement links TRBV7-9 to TRBJ1-5, with D possibly TRBD1 on 5 matching bases. The V end lost 3 bases, the J end lost 6 bases, and 15 bases lay between the germline ends. The CDR3 length is 15 residues. Germline loops: CDR1 SEHNR, CDR2 FQNEAQ (reference sequence). The CDR3 loop is CASSFGVSGVQPQHF. The CDR3 DNA is TGTGCCAGCAGCTTTGGGGTGTCGGGGGTTCAGCCCCAGCATTTT.

The V gene is TRBV6-5, the J gene TRBJ2-1; tentative D call: TRBD2 (5 bases). Between the trimmed V and J ends, which lost 6 bases and 4 bases, there was a span of 10 bases. The CDR3 covers 13 residues. The germline V gene encodes CDR1 MNHEY and CDR2 SVGAGI. As DNA, the CDR3 is TGTGCCAGCAGGCTAGCATCTTACAATGAGCAGTTCTTC. This sequence encodes CASRLASYNEQFF.

This sequence joins TRBV15 and TRBJ2-5; D not certain. Trimming removed 1 base from V and 0 bases from J, with 9 bases in between. This CDR3 comprises 15 residues. CDR1 and CDR2 (germline): LNHNV, YYDKDF (reference sequence). DNA of the CDR3: TGTGCCACCAGCAGAGCCCGGGCCTACCAAGAGACCCAGTACTTC. Protein: CATSRARAYQETQYF.

V is TRBV27 and J is TRBJ1-1; D gene ambiguous. The ends were cut back, 2 bases at V and 5 bases at J, with 9 bases in the middle. The CDR3 has 13 amino acids. Germline values: CDR1 MNHEY, CDR2 SMNVEV (reference sequence). In DNA, the CDR3 is TGTGCCAGCAGTTTAAGGGTGCTTACTGAAGCTTTCTTT. It encodes CASSLRVLTEAFF.